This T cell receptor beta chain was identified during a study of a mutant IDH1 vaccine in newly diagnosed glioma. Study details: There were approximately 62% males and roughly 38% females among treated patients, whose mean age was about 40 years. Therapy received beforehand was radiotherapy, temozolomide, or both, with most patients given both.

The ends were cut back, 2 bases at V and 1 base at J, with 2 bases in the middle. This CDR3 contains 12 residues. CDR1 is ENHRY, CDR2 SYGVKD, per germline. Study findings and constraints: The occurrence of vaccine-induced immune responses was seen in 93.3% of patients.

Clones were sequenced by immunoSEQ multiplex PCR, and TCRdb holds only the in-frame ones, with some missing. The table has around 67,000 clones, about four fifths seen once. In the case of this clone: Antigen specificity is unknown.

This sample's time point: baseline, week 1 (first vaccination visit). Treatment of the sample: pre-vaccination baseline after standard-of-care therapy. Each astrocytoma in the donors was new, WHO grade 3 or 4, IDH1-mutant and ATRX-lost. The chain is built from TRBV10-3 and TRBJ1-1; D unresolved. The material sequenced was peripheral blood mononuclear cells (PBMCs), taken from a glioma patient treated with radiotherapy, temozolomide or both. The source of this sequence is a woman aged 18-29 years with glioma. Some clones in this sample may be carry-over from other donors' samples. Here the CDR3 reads CAISEENTEAFF. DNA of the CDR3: TGTGCCATCAGTGAGGAGAACACTGAAGCTTTCTTT.